This note documents a single T cell receptor (beta chain) sequence. The antigen remains undetermined. With the Oncomine TCR Beta short-read assay, DNA from cultured CD4+ T cells was sequenced. TCRdb ran MiXCR on the PCR reads and lists one entry per CDR3 protein. Among about 14,000 distinct CDR3 sequences, around 60% were seen once, and the ten largest hold less than 20%. Indicated treatment: approximately 11-day PBMC culture with coronavirus spike peptide pools or control peptides (ViraFEST assay). Replacement of half the medium with fresh IL-2 medium took place on days 3 and 7. The V gene end was trimmed by 6 bases and the J gene end by 0 bases; junction bases not matched to a gene: 14. Germline CDR1 is MNHNS and CDR2 is SASEGT. This CDR3 region has 17 residues. The data originate from a study of vaccination and CD4 T cells after COVID-19. Study at large: Post-COVID draws came a median about 91 days after diagnosis (range 35 to 161). Timing of post-vaccine sample collection was a median 72 days after dose two, with a range of 14 to 241.

Study-wide results and caveats: Researchers report that 304 of 307 vaccine-specific clones in convalescent patients proved spike mono-reactive.

The V gene is TRBV6-1, the J gene TRBJ2-7; 7 bases agree with TRBD2. Sequenced input: CD4+ T cells from blood, cultured in vitro. The sequence was collected from a human donor who had recovered from COVID-19. The CDR3 nucleotides are TGTGCCAGCAGCCCGACGGGGGTCGGCGGGAGCTCCTACGAGCAGTACTTC. Protein sequence: CASSPTGVGGSSYEQYF.